Sequencing of this T cell receptor (beta chain) was carried out in a study of T-cell reconstitution after alpha-beta-depleted transplantation in children (TCRdb year 2016). For context, the study as a whole: The study quantitatively tracked T-cell immune reconstitution after TCRalphabeta/CD19-depleted allogeneic hematopoietic cell transplantation in children using TCR repertoire profiling.

The junction shows trimming of 4 bases on V and 5 bases on J, plus 16 bases between the germline ends. The CDR3 measures 15 amino acids from cysteine to phenylalanine. Left in the record is the CDR3 DNA by itself, 45 bases read in frame from the first base. Concerning this clonotype itself: What this receptor recognizes is not known. The record has no base qualities; no much larger clone is one base away.

Library preparation was by PCR. The sequencer listed for this sample is Illumina HiSeq 2500. Molecular barcoding was employed in the preparation of TCR libraries, with unique molecular identifiers being used to normalize TCRbeta repertoire quantification. Using fastp at Q25 and MiXCR, TCRdb reprocessed the public reads and kept productive beta chains. One record per CDR3 amino acid sequence lists the most common genes and DNA. In all, the sample holds about 690,000 distinct CDR3 sequences, and around a sixth of those were seen once. The ten largest make up 1.1% of the sample. The rearrangement joined TRBV12-3 or TRBV12-4 to TRBJ2-3; tentative D gene TRBD2, with 6 bases matching. The sample was PBMCs from the stem cell graft donor, taken from the stem cell graft. The receptor was derived from a human donor who donated a stem cell graft to a child with acute myeloid leukemia. The DNA sequence is given as TGTGCCAGCAGTTATTTGGAGGGGCAAAGAGATACGCAGTATTTT. It translates to CASSYLEGQRDTQYF.